This TCR beta chain was identified in a study of OX40 agonist ivuxolimab in advanced cancers. Study context: Ivuxolimab was delivered to patients intravenously every 2 weeks at doses spanning 0.01 to 10 mg/kg.

Notes on this clone: Its antigen is undetermined.

Method: immunoSEQ multiplex PCR; TCRdb's copy keeps in-frame clones and lacks some. Of about 44,000 clones listed, over 80% are singletons. V was pared by 5 bases and J by 2 bases, with 25 bases between. CDR3 length: 18 residues. The V gene's germline CDR1 is MGHRA and CDR2 YSYEKL. Sampled blood was obtained at baseline, cycle 4 day 1, and cycle 7 day 1. Study-level results: Antigen specificity of clonally expanded peripheral T cells was not established.

Sequences were derived from CD4+ or CD8+ T cells sorted from blood, sampled in a trial of the OX40 agonist ivuxolimab. This receptor was obtained from an adult with an advanced solid tumor such as melanoma, head and neck, liver or kidney cancer. The chain has TRBV4-1 and TRBJ2-7; D perhaps matches TRBD2 (6 bases). The CDR3 sequence is CASSKKLVGGEETYEQYF. The CDR3 nucleotides read TGCGCCAGCAGCAAAAAATTGGTGGGAGGCGAGGAAACCTACGAGCAGTACTTC.